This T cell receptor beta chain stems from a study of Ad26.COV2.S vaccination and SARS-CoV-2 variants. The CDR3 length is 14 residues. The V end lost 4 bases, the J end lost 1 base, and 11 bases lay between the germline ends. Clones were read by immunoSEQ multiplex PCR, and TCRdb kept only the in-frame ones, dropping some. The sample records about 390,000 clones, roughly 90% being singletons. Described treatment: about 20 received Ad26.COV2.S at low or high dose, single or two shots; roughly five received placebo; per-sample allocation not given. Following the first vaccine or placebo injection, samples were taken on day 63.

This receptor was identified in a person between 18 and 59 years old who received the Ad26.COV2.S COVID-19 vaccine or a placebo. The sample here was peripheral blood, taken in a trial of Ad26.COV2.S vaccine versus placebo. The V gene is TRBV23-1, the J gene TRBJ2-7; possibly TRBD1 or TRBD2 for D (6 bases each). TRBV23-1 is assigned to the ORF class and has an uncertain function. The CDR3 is CASSRRGLSYEQYF. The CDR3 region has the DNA TGCGCCAGCAGTCGACGGGGGCTGTCCTACGAGCAGTACTTC.